These 28 T cell receptor beta chains were all obtained from the same sample, sequenced in a study of blood T cell repertoires in COVID-19. Only in-frame clones appear in the TCRdb table, and some are missing; sequencing was by immunoSEQ multiplex PCR. The table records about 410,000 clones, around nine tenths of them present only once. The sequencing input was peripheral blood. These TCRs come from a woman aged 40 to 49 with COVID-19, enrolled during active disease.

CDR3 amino acids: CASPTRDYNEQFF. CDR3 DNA: TGTGCCAGCCCTACTAGGGACTACAATGAGCAGTTCTTC. The V and J genes are TRBV7-9 and TRBJ2-1; possibly TRBD2 for D (5 bases). The CDR3 spans 13 residues. CDR1 and CDR2 from the germline V gene are SEHNR and FQNEAQ (reference sequence). Trimming shortened V by 8 bases and J by 3 bases, and 11 bases separated the two germline ends. The full variable domain, completed using reference TRBV7-9 and TRBJ2-1, is DTGVSQNPRHKITKRGQNVTFRCDPISEHNRLYWYRQTLGQGPEFLTYFQNEAQLEKSRLLSDRFSAERPKGSFSTLEIQRTEQGDSAMYLCASPTRDYNEQFFGPGTRLTVL.

A note on this clone: Other DNA sequences in the same sample also yield this CDR3. In DNA form, the CDR3 reads TGTGCCAGCAGTTTAGTGGGAGGGACCTACGAGCAGTACTTC. It yields the protein CASSLVGGTYEQYF. The genes are TRBV27 and TRBJ2-7, with 7 bases fitting TRBD2. V shed 2 bases, J shed 2 bases, and the junction held 3 bases outside the gene matches. Germline values: CDR1 MNHEY, CDR2 SMNVEV (reference sequence). This CDR3 is 14 amino acids long.

This sequence joins TRBV6-5 and TRBJ2-6; D possibly corresponds to TRBD1 (5 bases). V was trimmed by 2 bases and J by 1 base, leaving 6 bases between them. CDR3 length: 15 residues. The germline V gene encodes CDR1 MNHEY and CDR2 SVGAGI. CDR3 in DNA: TGTGCCAGCAGTTACGGACAATCTGGGGCCAACGTCCTGACTTTC. Translation gives CASSYGQSGANVLTF.

The rearrangement links TRBV18 to TRBJ2-3; 7 bases agree with TRBD2. The ends lost 3 bases at V and 6 bases at J; junction bases unmatched: 0. This CDR3 has 12 amino acids. CDR1 and CDR2 (germline): KGHSH, LQKENI. The CDR3 DNA sequence: TGTGCCAGCTCACCCGGGGGGGATACGCAGTATTTT. As protein: CASSPGGDTQYF.

The rearrangement joins TRBV5-1 to TRBJ1-4; 11 nucleotides align to TRBD1. This CDR3 region has 15 residues. V dropped 4 bases and J dropped 10; count of bases not matched to a gene: 9. The V gene's germline CDR1 is SGHRS and CDR2 YFSETQ. CDR3 loop: CASSPPPGTGGKLFF. The CDR3 coding sequence is TGCGCCAGCAGCCCGCCCCCCGGGACAGGGGGAAAACTGTTTTTT. The full variable domain, its missing parts supplied by reference TRBV5-1 and TRBJ1-4, is KAGVTQTPRYLIKTRGQQVTLSCSPISGHRSVSWYQQTPGQGLQFLFEYFSETQRNKGNFPGRFSGRQFSNSRSEMNVSTLELGDSALYLCASSPPPGTGGKLFFGSGTQLSVL.

The chain carries TRBV5-1 and TRBJ1-5; 8 bases are a match to TRBD1. This CDR3 is built from 16 residues. CDR1 and CDR2 from the germline V gene are SGHRS and YFSETQ. V was pared by 1 base and J by 6 bases, with 9 bases of the junction left unmatched. The CDR3 region has the DNA TGCGCCAGCAGCTTGACAACAGGGGGAGGTAGTCAGCCCCAGCATTTT. This sequence encodes CASSLTTGGGSQPQHF.

The CDR3: CASSLTAQGAYGYTF. CDR3 nucleotides: TGTGCCAGCAGCTTAACCGCGCAGGGGGCGTATGGCTACACCTTC. The V call is TRBV7-3, the J call TRBJ1-2; 8 nucleotides align to TRBD1. The CDR3 sequence is 15 residues long. The junction had 5 bases not matched to a gene; V was cut back by 0 bases and J by 5 bases. The germline gives CDR1 SGHTA, CDR2 FQGTGA. The whole variable domain, filled in from reference TRBV7-3 and TRBJ1-2, reads GAGVSQTPSNKVTEKGKYVELRCDPISGHTALYWYRQSLGQGPEFLIYFQGTGAADDSGLPNDRFFAVRPEGSVSTLKIQRTERGDSAVYLCASSLTAQGAYGYTFGSGTRLTVV.

This chain joins TRBV27 and TRBJ1-5, with D tentatively TRBD1 (5 bases). This CDR3 is 16 amino acids long. Germline assignment: CDR1 MNHEY and CDR2 SMNVEV (reference sequence). V was shortened by 0 bases and J by 5 bases, with 14 bases between the two germline ends. The CDR3 here is CASSLSGQGVDQPQHF. The CDR3 nucleotides are TGTGCCAGCAGTTTATCCGGGCAGGGTGTCGATCAGCCCCAGCATTTT.

The chain links TRBV5-3 to TRBJ1-1; unclear D gene. TRBV5-3 qualifies as an ORF whose function is uncertain. CDR3 length equals 15 residues. The V end was cut by 7 bases, the J end by 0 bases, with 16 bases between. The CDR3 bases are TGTGCCAGAGGGCTGAGCGGGTTAATGAACACTGAAGCTTTCTTT. Its protein is CARGLSGLMNTEAFF.

The chain employs TRBV5-1 and TRBJ1-3; D is undetermined. The CDR3 consists of 11 residues. The germline V and J ends were trimmed by 0 bases and 8 bases, with 3 bases remaining between them. The germline CDR1 and CDR2 sequences are SGHRS and YFSETQ. The DNA for the CDR3 is TGCGCCAGCAGCTTGGGAGACACCATATATTTT. It specifies CASSLGDTIYF.

This clone was seen a single time. This chain joins TRBV12-3 or TRBV12-4 and TRBJ1-1; 8 positions agree with TRBD1. The CDR3 runs to 13 residues. The ends lost 7 bases at V and 5 bases at J; junction bases unmatched: 6. The CDR3 nucleotides read TGTGCCAGCAATTCAGGGGGCCGGACTGAAGCTTTCTTT. As protein: CASNSGGRTEAFF.

The chain joins TRBV24-1 to TRBJ2-3, with 10 bases matching TRBD2. The CDR3 covers 14 residues. Per germline, CDR1 KGHDR and CDR2 SFDVKD. J was trimmed by 3 bases and V by 4 bases; bases with no gene match: 0. For the CDR3, the DNA is TGTGCCACCAGTGAAGCGGGAGGGACAGATACGCAGTATTTT. Translating gives CATSEAGGTDTQYF.

The chain couples TRBV4-3 to TRBJ1-6; D is possibly TRBD1 (6 bases). Germline V gene lookup returns CDR1 LGHNA and CDR2 YSLEER. The CDR3 length is 15 residues. Trimming removed 1 base at V and 6 bases at J, with 10 bases between. The CDR3 spells CASSQAGGPNSPLHF. CDR3 sequence (DNA): TGCGCCAGCAGCCAAGCGGGGGGGCCTAATTCACCCCTCCACTTT.

V gene TRBV6-6 combines with J gene TRBJ2-7; the D is unclear. Trimming stripped 6 bases from V and 0 bases from J, with 12 bases between. This CDR3 is 14 amino acids long. CDR1 MNHNY and CDR2 SVGAGI come from the germline V gene (reference sequence). The CDR3 protein is CASSLDTFSYEQYF. The CDR3 DNA reads TGTGCCAGCAGCCTCGACACATTCTCCTACGAGCAGTACTTC.

The chain is built from TRBV28 and TRBJ1-5; D gene unclear. Trimming stripped 3 bases from V and 7 bases from J, with 10 bases between. The CDR3 is made up of 13 amino acids. Germline loops: CDR1 MDHEN, CDR2 SYDVKM. The CDR3 is CASSFGAVQPQHF. CDR3 bases: TGTGCCAGCAGTTTTGGTGCGGTACAGCCCCAGCATTTT. Variable domain in full (rest from reference TRBV28 and TRBJ1-5): DVKVTQSSRYLVKRTGEKVFLECVQDMDHENMFWYRQDPGLGLRLIYFSYDVKMKEKGDIPEGYSVSREKKERFSLILESASTNQTSMYLCASSFGAVQPQHFGDGTRLSIL.

The chain couples TRBV18 to TRBJ1-6; D is perhaps TRBD1 (6 bases). Germline V gives CDR1 KGHSH, CDR2 LQKENI. The length of the CDR3 is 15 residues. The V end was cut by 2 bases, the J end by 9 bases, with 14 bases between. The CDR3 reads CASSPLNREASPLHF. The CDR3 DNA is TGTGCCAGCTCACCATTAAACAGGGAAGCTTCACCCCTCCACTTT.

The chain joins TRBV29-1 to TRBJ2-1; possible D gene TRBD2, 5 bases. Looked up from germline, CDR1 is SQVTM and CDR2 is ANQGSEA. Trimming stripped 4 bases from V and 6 bases from J, with 19 bases between. The CDR3 contains 15 residues. The CDR3 DNA is TGCAGCGTTGTGAGGGCTATTGCTAACCCCAATGAGCAGTTCTTC. It encodes CSVVRAIANPNEQFF.

This clone was recorded only once. The chain links TRBV28 to TRBJ1-4, with TRBD1 matching over 9 bases. The CDR3 runs 15 residues. The V and J ends lost 5 bases and 6 bases, in that order; junction bases with no gene match: 7. Germline loops: CDR1 MDHEN, CDR2 SYDVKM. CDR3 region: CASSIPGQGDEKLFF. The CDR3 nucleotides read TGTGCCAGCAGTATCCCGGGACAGGGTGATGAAAAACTGTTTTTT.

The chain carries TRBV14 and TRBJ2-7; 7 bases agree with TRBD1. J gave up 2 bases and V 1 base, and 2 bases lay outside the gene matches. CDR3 size: 14 residues. Germline lookup yields CDR1 SGHDN and CDR2 FVKESK. CDR3 sequence: CASSQATGTYEQYF. In nucleotides, the CDR3 is TGTGCCAGCAGCCAAGCGACAGGGACCTACGAGCAGTACTTC.

This chain connects TRBV18 to TRBJ1-3, with TRBD1 matching over 8 bases. The CDR3 length is 14 residues. Germline V gives CDR1 KGHSH, CDR2 LQKENI. The trim removed 4 bases at V and 4 bases at J, leaving 3 bases unmatched. CDR3 nucleotide sequence: TGTGCCAGCTCACGAGGACAGGGAGGAAACACCATATATTTT. The encoded protein is CASSRGQGGNTIYF.

The chain uses TRBV10-3 and TRBJ2-1; weak D call: TRBD2 (6 bases). This CDR3 comprises 20 residues. Germline V gene lookup returns CDR1 ENHRY and CDR2 SYGVKD. Trimming removed 3 bases at V and 0 bases at J, with 24 bases between. CDR3 in DNA: TGTGCCATCAGTGACTCTCGGGCGAAGGGAGGCTCTAGCTCCTACAATGAGCAGTTCTTC. Its translation is CAISDSRAKGGSSSYNEQFF.

This clone occurred a few times. This sequence joins TRBV6-6 and TRBJ1-5; D is possibly TRBD1 (6 bases). The CDR3 extends over 16 amino acids. Germline V gene data show CDR1 as MNHNY and CDR2 as SVGAGI (reference sequence). Trimming removed 6 bases from V and 4 bases from J, with 19 bases in between. In DNA form, the CDR3 reads TGTGCCAGCAGGCGCTACAGGGACGACGAGAATCAGCCCCAGCATTTT. Its translation: CASRRYRDDENQPQHF.

The chain carries TRBV5-1 and TRBJ2-7; a weak D match, TRBD1 (6 bases). The CDR3 totals 15 residues. V gave up 3 bases and J gave up 1 base, with 14 bases separating them. Germline CDR1 and CDR2: SGHRS and YFSETQ. The DNA of the CDR3 is TGCGCCAGCAGCTGGGTAGGGACAAGTTCCTACGAGCAGTACTTC. Residues: CASSWVGTSSYEQYF.

The V call is TRBV9, the J call TRBJ1-4, with 7 nucleotides matching TRBD1. Germline CDR1 reads SGDLS; CDR2 reads YYNGEE. With 0 bases clipped from V and 7 bases from J, the junction kept 6 bases outside the gene matches. This CDR3 region has 15 residues. The CDR3 nucleotides read TGTGCCAGCAGCGTAGCTGACAGGGTTAGTGAAAAACTGTTTTTT. Protein product: CASSVADRVSEKLFF.

CDR3 sequence (DNA): TGTGCCAGCAGTCGGGCCTCGGTGGGGCATGGCTACACCTTC. It translates to CASSRASVGHGYTF. The genes are TRBV7-9 and TRBJ1-2; perhaps TRBD1 as D (5 bases). The CDR3 is 14 residues long. V was pared by 6 bases and J by 6 bases, with 17 bases between. The germline V gene has CDR1 SEHNR and CDR2 FQNEAQ (reference sequence).

This chain links TRBV9 with TRBJ1-3; a possible D gene is TRBD1 (6 bases). V dropped 4 bases and J dropped 2 bases, with 10 bases sitting between them. In germline, CDR1 is SGDLS, CDR2 YYNGEE. The CDR3 is made up of 14 amino acids. The chain's CDR3 is CASSPGGPGNTIYF. DNA of the CDR3: TGTGCCAGCAGCCCGGGGGGGCCTGGAAACACCATATATTTT.

The genes are TRBV19 and TRBJ1-2; 7 positions match TRBD1. This CDR3 comprises 12 residues. After removal of 6 bases from V and 5 bases from J, the junction contained 3 bases not matched to a gene. The germline CDR1 and CDR2 sequences are LNHDA and SQIVND (reference sequence). CDR3 sequence (DNA): TGTGCCAGTAGGATGACAGGGTATGGCTACACCTTC. Translated, it gives CASRMTGYGYTF.

This sequence joins TRBV24-1 and TRBJ2-1; a possible D gene is TRBD2 (5 bases). CDR1 and CDR2 from the germline V gene are KGHDR and SFDVKD. CDR3 length: 15 amino acids. The V end lost 1 base, the J end lost 5 bases, and 11 bases lay between the germline ends. In DNA form, the CDR3 reads TGTGCCACCAGTGATTTAGGACTTAAGGACAATGAGCAGTTCTTC. This encodes CATSDLGLKDNEQFF.